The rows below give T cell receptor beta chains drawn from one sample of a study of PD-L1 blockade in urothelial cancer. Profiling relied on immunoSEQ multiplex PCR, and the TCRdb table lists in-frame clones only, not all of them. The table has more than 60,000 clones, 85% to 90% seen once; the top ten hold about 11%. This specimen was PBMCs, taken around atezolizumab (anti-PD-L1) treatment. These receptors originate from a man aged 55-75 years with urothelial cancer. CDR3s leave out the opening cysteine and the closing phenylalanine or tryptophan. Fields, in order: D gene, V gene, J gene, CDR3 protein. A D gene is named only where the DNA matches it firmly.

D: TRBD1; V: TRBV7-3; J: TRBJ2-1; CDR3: ASSSTGGNEQF
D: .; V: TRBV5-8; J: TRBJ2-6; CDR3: ASSLGPGANVLT
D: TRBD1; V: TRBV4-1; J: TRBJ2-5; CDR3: ASSSQGVGETQY
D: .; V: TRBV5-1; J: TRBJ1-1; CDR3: ASSLAGDNGARAF
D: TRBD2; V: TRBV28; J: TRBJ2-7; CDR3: ASTLSGATYEQY
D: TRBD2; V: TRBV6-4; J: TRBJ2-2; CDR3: ASSDSSGGANTGELF
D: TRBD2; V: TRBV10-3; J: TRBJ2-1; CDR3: AISESGGRQRNEQF
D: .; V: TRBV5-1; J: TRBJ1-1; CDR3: ASSYYRRENTEAF
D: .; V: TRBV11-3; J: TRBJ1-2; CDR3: ASSLGAWGNYGYT
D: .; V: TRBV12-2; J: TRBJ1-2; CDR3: ASRLTYRNRLNGYT
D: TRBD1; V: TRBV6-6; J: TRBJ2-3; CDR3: ASSSLGTGATDTQY
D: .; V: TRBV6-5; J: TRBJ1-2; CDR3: ASSLGGGGYT
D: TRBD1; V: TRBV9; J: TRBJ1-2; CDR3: ASSAMGQGDGYT
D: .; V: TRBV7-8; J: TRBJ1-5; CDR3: ASSLPRSPNQPQH
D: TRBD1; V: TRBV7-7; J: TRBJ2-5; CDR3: ASSLDRGKTQY
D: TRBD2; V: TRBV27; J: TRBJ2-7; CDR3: ASRGLAGRKYYEQY
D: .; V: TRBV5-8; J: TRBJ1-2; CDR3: ASSLEWGLGYGYT
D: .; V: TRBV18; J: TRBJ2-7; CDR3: ASSPTRTASYEQY
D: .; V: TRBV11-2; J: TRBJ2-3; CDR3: ASSLERGRGQRDTQY
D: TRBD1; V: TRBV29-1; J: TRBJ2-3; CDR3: SVERRTGTDTQY
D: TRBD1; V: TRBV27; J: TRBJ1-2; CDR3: ASSLTGANYGYT
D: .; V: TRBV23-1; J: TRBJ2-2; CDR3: AKQGFPNTGELF
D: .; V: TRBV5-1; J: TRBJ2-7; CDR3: ASSLERPTYEQY
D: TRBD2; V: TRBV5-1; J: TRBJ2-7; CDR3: ASSLVLAGGLSYEQY
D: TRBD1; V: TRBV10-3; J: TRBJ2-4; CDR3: AIQPGQAGIQY
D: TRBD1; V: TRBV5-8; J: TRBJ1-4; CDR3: ASSLTGGDEKLF
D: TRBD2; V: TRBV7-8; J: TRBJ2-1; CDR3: ASSLSASGGGEQF
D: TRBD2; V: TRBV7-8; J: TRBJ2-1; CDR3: ASKGGRAYNEQF
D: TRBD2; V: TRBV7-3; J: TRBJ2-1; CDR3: ASSLSSGRDNEQF